Here is one TCR beta chain with its context. Which antigen it targets is not known. One base away there is no much larger clone; base qualities are not given. The data stem from a study of T cells in Graves' hyperthyroidism and ophthalmopathy (dated 2019 in TCRdb). For the wider study: To identify TCR V-J signatures that set the groups apart, the researchers used a discovery cohort of about a hundred patients, made up of under 50 with Graves' ophthalmopathy and approximately 57 with stable Graves' hyperthyroidism. The 100 or so discovery patients were randomly divided into training and test sets at a 7:3 ratio. According to the paper, TCR Vbeta CDR3 sequencing was carried out on about 140 peripheral blood samples, which came from more than 40 ophthalmopathy, some 73 hyperthyroidism and around 17 progressor patients. In addition, the study compared T-cell repertoires in thyroid tissue and in blood from several Graves' hyperthyroidism patients. Prospective prediction of ophthalmopathy was tested in an independent validation cohort consisting of some 20 hyperthyroidism patients and 15 to 17 patients who later progressed to ophthalmopathy. Following sampling, methimazole starting at 30 mg daily was given to hyperthyroidism patients, and high-dose intravenous methylprednisolone was given to ophthalmopathy patients. General findings and caveats noted by the study authors: A 13 V-J signature model separated ophthalmopathy from stable hyperthyroidism, with approximately 87% sensitivity and 81.08% specificity in cross-validation and 80%/75% in testing. During validation, the model predicted progression to ophthalmopathy a median of approximately 6.5 months ahead of onset, with around 71% sensitivity and under 85% specificity. Blood samples also contained most of the expanded thyroid clonotypes (frequency above 0.001), which suggests that blood repertoires may reflect thyroid immune responses. Sample size was not statistically predetermined, and blinding of investigators to group allocation was not performed.

Amplification of TCR beta CDR3 regions was carried out from RNA transcripts. A first-round RT-PCR of the TCR CDR3 used the HTBI primer set with the Qiagen OneStep RT-PCR kit. Libraries were constructed in a second round of multiplex PCR, after which size selection and purification were carried out. Libraries were sequenced paired-end with 100 bp reads on an Illumina HiSeq2000. The published analysis was carried out like this. SOAPnuke was used to process the raw data, throwing out any read that contained adapters or uncalled bases, had a mean Phred below 15, or lacked an exact constant-primer or identifier match. High-quality paired reads were merged using COPE v1.2.5, and each unique nucleotide sequence was defined as a clonotype. MiTCR v1.1 was used to align clonotypes to the IMGT TRBV, TRBD and TRBJ reference segments. The analysis was restricted to V-J combinations with a frequency above 0.0001, which together covered 99% to 99.2% of the repertoires. The TCS score was defined as the ratio of F50 (clonal expansion) to E x V (chaos), calculated using BLOSUM62-based TCRdist between CDR3 peptides within each V-J. Welch's t-statistics and random forest reduced 450 to 600 V-J features to 13, which were used in a naive Bayes classifier (R e1071). The similarity between thyroid and blood repertoires was quantified using the Morisita-Horn index. TCRdb reran the public reads through fastp at Q25 and MiXCR, keeping productive beta chains. Every distinct CDR3 protein forms one entry, paired with its most common genes and DNA. These V and J calls originate from TCRdb's pipeline instead of the authors' own analysis. A total of around 660,000 distinct CDR3 sequences appear in this sample, approximately 42% of them only once. The ten largest make up about 7.7% of the sample.

The study excluded patients with uncontrolled infections, other autoimmune diseases, pregnancy or lactation. Clinical symptoms, serum thyroxine and TRAb, thyroid ultrasound, and orbital computed tomography formed the basis for the diagnoses. Total RNA was extracted with Trizol reagent, and quality was checked on an Agilent 2100 Bioanalyzer. The CDR3 starts with the cysteine, ends with the phenylalanine, and has 14 residues. Left in the record is the CDR3 DNA by itself, 42 bases read in frame from the first base. Trimming takes 4 bases off V and 8 bases off J; junction bases not matched to a gene: 7. Looking up the germline V gene yields CDR1 SGHAT and CDR2 FQNNGV.

The source is an adult man with Graves' disease, either hyperthyroidism or ophthalmopathy (not recorded which). The chain uses TRBV11-2 and TRBJ1-4; 7 nucleotides in the junction match TRBD1. Sequencing input: peripheral blood or thyroid tissue (not recorded which). The encoded CDR3 is CASSSGTDHEKLFF. The DNA sequence is as follows: TGTGCCAGCAGCTCCGGGACAGACCACGAAAAACTGTTTTTT.